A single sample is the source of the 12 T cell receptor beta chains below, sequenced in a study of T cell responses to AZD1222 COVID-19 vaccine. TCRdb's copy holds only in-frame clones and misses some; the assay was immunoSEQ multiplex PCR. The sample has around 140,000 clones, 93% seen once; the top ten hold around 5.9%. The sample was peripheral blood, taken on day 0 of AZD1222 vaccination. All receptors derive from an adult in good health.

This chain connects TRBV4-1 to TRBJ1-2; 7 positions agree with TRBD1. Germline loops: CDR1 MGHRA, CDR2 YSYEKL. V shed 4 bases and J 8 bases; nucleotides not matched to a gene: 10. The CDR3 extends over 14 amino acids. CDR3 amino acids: CASSPDTGERGYTF. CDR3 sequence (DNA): TGCGCCAGCAGCCCAGACACAGGGGAAAGGGGCTACACCTTC.

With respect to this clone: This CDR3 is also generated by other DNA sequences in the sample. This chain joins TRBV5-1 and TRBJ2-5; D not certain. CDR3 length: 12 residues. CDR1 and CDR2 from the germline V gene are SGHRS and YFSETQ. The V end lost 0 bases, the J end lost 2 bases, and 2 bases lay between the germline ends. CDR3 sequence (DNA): TGCGCCAGCAGCTTGGGACAAGAGACCCAGTACTTC. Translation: CASSLGQETQYF.

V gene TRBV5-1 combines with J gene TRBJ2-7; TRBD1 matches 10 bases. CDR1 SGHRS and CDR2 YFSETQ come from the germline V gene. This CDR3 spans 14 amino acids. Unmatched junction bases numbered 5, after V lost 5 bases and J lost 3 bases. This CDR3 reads CASRSGTGVYEQYF. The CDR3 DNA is TGCGCCAGCAGGTCCGGGACAGGGGTCTACGAGCAGTACTTC. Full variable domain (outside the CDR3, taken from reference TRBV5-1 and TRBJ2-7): KAGVTQTPRYLIKTRGQQVTLSCSPISGHRSVSWYQQTPGQGLQFLFEYFSETQRNKGNFPGRFSGRQFSNSRSEMNVSTLELGDSALYLCASRSGTGVYEQYFGPGTRLTVT.

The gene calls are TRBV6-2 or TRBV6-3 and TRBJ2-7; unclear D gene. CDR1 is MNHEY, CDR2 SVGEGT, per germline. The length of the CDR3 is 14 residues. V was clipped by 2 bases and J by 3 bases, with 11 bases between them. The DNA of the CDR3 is TGTGCCAGCAGTTACCTAGTTCGGGTCTACGAGCAGTACTTC. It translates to CASSYLVRVYEQYF.

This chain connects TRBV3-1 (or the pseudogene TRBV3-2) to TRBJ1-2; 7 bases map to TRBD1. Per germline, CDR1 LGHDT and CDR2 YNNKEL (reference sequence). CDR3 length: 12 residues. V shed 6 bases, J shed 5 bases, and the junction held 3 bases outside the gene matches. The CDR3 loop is CASRQGGYGYTF. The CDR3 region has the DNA TGTGCCAGCAGGCAGGGGGGTTATGGCTACACCTTC.

In DNA form, the CDR3 reads TGTGCCAGCAGTTACTCCCCGGGAGGCCAGTACTTC. Translation: CASSYSPGGQYF. The chain links TRBV6-2 or TRBV6-3 to TRBJ2-5; 7 bases are shared with TRBD2. The V gene end was trimmed by 0 bases and the J gene end by 10 bases; junction bases not matched to a gene: 2. The CDR3 runs to 12 residues. The germline gives CDR1 MNHEY, CDR2 SVGEGT.

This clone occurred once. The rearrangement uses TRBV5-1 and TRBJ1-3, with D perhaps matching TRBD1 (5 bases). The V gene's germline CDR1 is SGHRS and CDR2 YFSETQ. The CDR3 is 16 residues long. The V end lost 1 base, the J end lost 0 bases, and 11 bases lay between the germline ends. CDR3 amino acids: CASSLTGPSSGNTIYF. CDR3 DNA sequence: TGCGCCAGCAGCTTGACGGGACCTTCCTCTGGAAACACCATATATTTT.

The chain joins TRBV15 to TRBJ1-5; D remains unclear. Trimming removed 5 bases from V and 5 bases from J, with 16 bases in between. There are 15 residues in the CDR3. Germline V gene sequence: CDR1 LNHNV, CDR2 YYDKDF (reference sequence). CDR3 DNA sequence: TGTGCCACCAGCCCCGGACCGGCGGGCCATCAGCCCCAGCATTTT. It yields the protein CATSPGPAGHQPQHF.

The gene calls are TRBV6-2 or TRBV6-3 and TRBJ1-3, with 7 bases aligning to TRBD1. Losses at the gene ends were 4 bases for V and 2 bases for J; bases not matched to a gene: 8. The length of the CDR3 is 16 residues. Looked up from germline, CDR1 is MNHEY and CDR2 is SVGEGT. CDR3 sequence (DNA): TGTGCCAGCAGTTTCCTACAGGGGATGACTGGAAACACCATATATTTT. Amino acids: CASSFLQGMTGNTIYF.

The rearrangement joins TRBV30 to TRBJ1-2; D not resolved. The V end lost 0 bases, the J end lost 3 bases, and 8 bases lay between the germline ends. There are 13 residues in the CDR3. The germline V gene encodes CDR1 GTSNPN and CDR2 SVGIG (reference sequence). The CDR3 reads CAWSVRIDYGYTF. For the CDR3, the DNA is TGTGCCTGGAGTGTCCGGATCGACTATGGCTACACCTTC.

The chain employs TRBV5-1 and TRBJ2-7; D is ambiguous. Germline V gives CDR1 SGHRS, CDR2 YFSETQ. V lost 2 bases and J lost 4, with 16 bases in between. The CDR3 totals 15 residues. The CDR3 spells CASSFLGSGLYEQYF. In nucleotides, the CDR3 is TGCGCCAGCAGCTTCCTAGGGTCCGGGCTTTACGAGCAGTACTTC.

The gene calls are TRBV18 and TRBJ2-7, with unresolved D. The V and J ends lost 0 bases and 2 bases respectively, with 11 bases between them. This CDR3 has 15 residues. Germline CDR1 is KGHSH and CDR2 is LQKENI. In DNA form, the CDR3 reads TGTGCCAGCTCACCACCGTTTCCCAATACCTACGAGCAGTACTTC. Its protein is CASSPPFPNTYEQYF.